This T cell receptor beta chain was recorded in a study of blood T cell repertoires in COVID-19. Overall study: The samples span acute and convalescent COVID-19 from the United States, Italy and Spain. T cells, B-cell-depleted T cells, or PBMCs supplied cDNA or gDNA.

Germline V gives CDR1 PRHDT, CDR2 FYEKMQ (reference sequence). Trimming removed 5 bases from V and 6 bases from J; junction bases left unmatched: 15. The CDR3 totals 17 residues. Study processing details: The assay estimated nucleated cells by amplifying reference gene primers. The method was immunoSEQ multiplex PCR; TCRdb's version includes in-frame clones alone and lacks a portion of them. V and J calls and clone size are as listed in that table; D and trimming were resolved from the DNA. The sample has tens of thousands of clones; less than 85% are singletons. The sequenced material came from peripheral blood. The receptor was isolated from an elderly man with acute or convalescent COVID-19. This rearrangement joins TRBV13 to TRBJ1-5; TRBD1 matches 8 bases. The CDR3 region has the DNA TGTGCCAGCAGCCTTGCCCGGACAGGGAATATAGGTCAGCCCCAGCATTTT. Translation gives CASSLARTGNIGQPQHF. The full variable domain, rest sourced from reference TRBV13 and TRBJ1-5, is AAGVIQSPRHLIKEKRETATLKCYPIPRHDTVYWYQQGPGQDPQFLISFYEKMQSDKGSIPDRFSAQQFSDYHSELNMSSLELGDSALYFCASSLARTGNIGQPQHFGDGTRLSIL.